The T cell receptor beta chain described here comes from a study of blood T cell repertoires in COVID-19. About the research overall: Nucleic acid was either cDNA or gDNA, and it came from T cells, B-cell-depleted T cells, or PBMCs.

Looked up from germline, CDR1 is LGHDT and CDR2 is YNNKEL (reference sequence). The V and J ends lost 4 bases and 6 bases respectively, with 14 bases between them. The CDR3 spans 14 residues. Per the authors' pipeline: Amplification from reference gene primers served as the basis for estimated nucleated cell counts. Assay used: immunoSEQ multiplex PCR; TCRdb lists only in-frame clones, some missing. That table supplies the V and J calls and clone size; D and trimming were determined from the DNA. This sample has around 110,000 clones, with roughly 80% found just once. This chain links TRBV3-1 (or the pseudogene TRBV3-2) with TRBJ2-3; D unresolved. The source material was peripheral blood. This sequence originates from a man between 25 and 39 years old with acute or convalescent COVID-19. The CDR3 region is CASSPTTAGDTQYF. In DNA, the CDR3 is TGTGCCAGCAGCCCTACGACTGCTGGGGATACGCAGTATTTT.